A single sample is the source of the 17 T cell receptor beta chains below, sequenced in a study of cytomegalovirus exposure and HLA in healthy donors (dated by TCRdb to 2017 to 2019). Library preparation employed the immunoSEQ multiplex PCR assay. The multiplex PCR relied on a mix of 60 forward primers for TCR Vbeta segments and 13 reverse primers for TCR Jbeta segments. TCRdb took this table from immuneACCESS and kept in-frame rearrangements with V and J called. Such tables lack part of the clones; where checked against another copy, unresolved V genes explain under half of the gap, and the rest is unexplained. This sample gives some 90,000 clones in total; less than 80% of them show up just once. The leading ten clones occupy over 5% of the sample. Sequenced material: PBMCs. Receptors were obtained from a boy between 5 and 17 years old in good health and CMV-seropositive.

This chain connects TRBV30 to TRBJ2-7; tentative D call: TRBD1 (5 bases). The CDR3 runs to 14 residues. Germline V gene lookup returns CDR1 GTSNPN and CDR2 SVGIG (reference sequence). Between the trimmed V and J ends, which lost 2 bases and 2 bases, there was a span of 13 bases. CDR3 DNA sequence: TGTGCCTGGAGTTTAGGGGCCAGTGCCTACGAGCAGTACTTC. This translates into CAWSLGASAYEQYF.

J is TRBJ1-2 and V is TRBV27; no firm D call. Germline values: CDR1 MNHEY, CDR2 SMNVEV (reference sequence). There are 14 residues in the CDR3. V gave up 0 bases and J gave up 6 bases, with 11 bases separating them. CDR3 residues: CASSLSSGGDGYTF. CDR3 nucleotides: TGTGCCAGCAGTTTATCGTCTGGCGGGGATGGCTACACCTTC.

This clone was seen a single time. The chain carries TRBV30 and TRBJ2-2; TRBD2 matches 11 bases. The CDR3 spans 15 residues. J gave up 4 bases and V 2 bases, and 3 bases lay outside the gene matches. In germline, CDR1 is GTSNPN, CDR2 SVGIG (reference sequence). The CDR3 reads CAWSILAGGTGELFF. CDR3 bases: TGTGCCTGGAGTATCCTAGCGGGAGGCACCGGGGAGCTGTTTTTT.

The chain joins TRBV19 to TRBJ2-7; 7 bases are shared with TRBD2. There are 17 residues in the CDR3. CDR1 LNHDA and CDR2 SQIVND come from the germline V gene (reference sequence). The junction had 13 bases not matched to a gene; V was cut back by 3 bases and J by 2 bases. The CDR3 sequence: CASSIGLAAGRTYEQYF. The CDR3 nucleotides are TGTGCCAGTAGTATCGGCCTAGCGGCAGGGAGGACCTACGAGCAGTACTTC.

CDR3 bases: TGTGCCAGCAGTGAAGGGGTAGGAGTGGATGAAAAACTGTTTTTT. Its translation is CASSEGVGVDEKLFF. This chain connects TRBV6-1 to TRBJ1-4; D is unresolved. V lost 1 base and J lost 6, with 12 bases in between. Germline V gene sequence: CDR1 MNHNS, CDR2 SASEGT. The CDR3 has 15 residues.

DNA of the CDR3: TGTGCCAGCAGCTTGGGGGGCGCAACTAATGAAAAACTGTTTTTT. It specifies CASSLGGATNEKLFF. The rearrangement uses TRBV5-4 and TRBJ1-4; D is perhaps TRBD1 (5 bases). The V end was cut by 0 bases, the J end by 0 bases, with 6 bases between. Germline V CDR1 and CDR2: SGHNT, YYREEE (reference sequence). CDR3 length: 15 amino acids.

This clone was found a few times. The V call is TRBV7-9, the J call TRBJ2-4; D might be TRBD2 (6 bases). Germline-derived CDR1 and CDR2 are SEHNR and FQNEAQ (reference sequence). V was clipped by 8 bases and J by 6 bases, with 20 bases between them. CDR3 length: 15 residues. CDR3 bases: TGTGCCAGCGCGAATTGGGGGGAGCTAGTAAACATTCAGTACTTC. Amino acid sequence: CASANWGELVNIQYF.

The chain is built from TRBV7-3 and TRBJ2-3; the match to TRBD1 covers 8 bases. CDR3 length: 12 amino acids. Germline CDR1 reads SGHTA; CDR2 reads FQGTGA. V lost 5 bases to trimming and J lost 8 bases; unmatched junction nucleotides: 3. CDR3 sequence: CASSPDRGTQYF. CDR3 nucleotides: TGTGCCAGCAGCCCCGACAGGGGTACGCAGTATTTT.

The V gene is TRBV7-2, the J gene TRBJ1-2; 7 nucleotides align to TRBD1. Germline assignment: CDR1 SGHTA and CDR2 FQGNSA. The CDR3 sequence is 16 residues long. V shed 0 bases and J 0 bases; nucleotides not matched to a gene: 4. The CDR3: CASSLATGVANYGYTF. The CDR3 nucleotides read TGTGCCAGCAGCTTAGCCACAGGGGTAGCTAACTATGGCTACACCTTC.

This clone has more than one count but fewer than ten. The rearrangement joins TRBV7-8 to TRBJ2-2; D is ambiguous. V lost 0 bases and J 4 bases, leaving 9 bases between the germline ends. Germline values: CDR1 SGHVS, CDR2 FQNEAQ. The CDR3 has 15 residues. The CDR3 DNA follows: TGTGCCAGCAGCTTAGCTGTCGGCGGCACCGGGGAGCTGTTTTTT. Translation: CASSLAVGGTGELFF. Drawing the rest from reference TRBV7-8 and TRBJ2-2, the complete variable domain is GAGVSQSPRYKVAKRGQDVALRCDPISGHVSLFWYQQALGQGPEFLTYFQNEAQLDKSGLPSDRFFAERPEGSVSTLKIQRTQQEDSAVYLCASSLAVGGTGELFFGEGSRLTVL.

This sequence joins TRBV6-5 and TRBJ2-5, with 7 bases that match TRBD2. Germline V gene sequence: CDR1 MNHEY, CDR2 SVGAGI. The length of the CDR3 is 16 residues. V gave up 0 bases and J gave up 2 bases; unmatched junction bases: 6. CDR3 in amino acids: CASSYSWTSVQETQYF. Written as DNA, the CDR3 is TGTGCCAGCAGTTACTCGTGGACTAGTGTTCAAGAGACCCAGTACTTC.

This sequence joins TRBV6-8 and TRBJ2-7; no clear D gene. The ends were cut back, 6 bases at V and 3 bases at J, with 6 bases in the middle. Germline CDR1 and CDR2: MNHGY and SAAAGT. The CDR3 sequence is 11 residues long. CDR3 in DNA: TGTGCCAGCAGGTCACTCTACGAGCAGTACTTC. Translating it yields CASRSLYEQYF.

This clone was observed a few times. J is TRBJ2-7 and V is TRBV7-7; possibly TRBD2 for D (5 bases). V was shortened by 1 base and J by 5 bases, with 6 bases between the two germline ends. The CDR3 is made up of 12 amino acids. Per germline, CDR1 SSHAT and CDR2 FNYEAQ (reference sequence). The CDR3 coding sequence is TGTGCCAGCAGCTTAGTGAGGGACGAGCAGTACTTC. Its translation: CASSLVRDEQYF. Variable domain in full (rest from reference TRBV7-7 and TRBJ2-7): GAGVSQSPRYKVTKRGQDVTLRCDPISSHATLYWYQQALGQGPEFLTYFNYEAQPDKSGLPSDRFSAERPEGSISTLTIQRTEQRDSAMYRCASSLVRDEQYFGPGTRLTVT.

DNA for the CDR3: TGTGCCAGCACTCCGGATAGCGGGTATACCGGGGAGCTGTTTTTT. Its translation: CASTPDSGYTGELFF. The chain couples TRBV2 to TRBJ2-2; 7 bases agree with TRBD2. V trimming: 7 bases; J trimming: 5 bases; junction bases outside the gene matches: 10. Germline-derived CDR1 and CDR2 are SNHLY and FYNNEI. The CDR3 loop spans 15 amino acids.

The genes are TRBV10-1 and TRBJ2-1; the D gene is possibly TRBD2 (7 bases). This CDR3 region has 15 residues. In germline, CDR1 is WNHNN, CDR2 SYGVQD (reference sequence). The V end lost 0 bases, the J end lost 9 bases, and 15 bases lay between the germline ends. The chain's CDR3 is CASSESGGHAAEQFF. DNA of the CDR3: TGCGCCAGCAGTGAGTCCGGGGGGCATGCGGCTGAGCAGTTCTTC.

The V and J genes are TRBV19 and TRBJ1-2; 7 bases are a match to TRBD1. CDR3 size: 11 residues. Germline V gene lookup returns CDR1 LNHDA and CDR2 SQIVND (reference sequence). Losses at the gene ends were 6 bases for V and 7 bases for J; bases not matched to a gene: 2. The DNA of the CDR3 is TGTGCCAGTAGAGGGGACAGTGGCTACACCTTC. Its translation: CASRGDSGYTF.

The chain uses TRBV5-4 and TRBJ1-4, with 11 bases matching TRBD1. The CDR3 totals 15 residues. The germline CDR1 and CDR2 sequences are SGHNT and YYREEE (reference sequence). The V gene end was trimmed by 4 bases and the J gene end by 7 bases; junction bases not matched to a gene: 6. The CDR3 DNA sequence: TGTGCCAGCAGCCTCTCCGGGACAGGGGGTGAAAAACTGTTTTTT. This encodes CASSLSGTGGEKLFF.